These 18 T cell receptor beta chains were sequenced from one sample in a study of cytomegalovirus exposure and HLA in healthy donors. The PCR was carried out with 60 Vbeta primers and 13 Jbeta primers. The table came from immunoSEQ multiplex PCR; TCRdb's copy has only in-frame clones and leaves some out. The sample records some 130,000 clones, around four fifths being singletons. Sequenced material: PBMCs. Every receptor here comes from a male donor in good health and CMV-seropositive.

This chain uses TRBV15 with TRBJ1-5, with D uncertain. Trimming removed 7 bases at V and 5 bases at J, with 15 bases between. This CDR3 is built from 14 residues. CDR1 and CDR2 (germline): LNHNV, YYDKDF (reference sequence). The CDR3 loop reads CATTPGNGDQPQHF. CDR3 sequence (DNA): TGTGCCACCACCCCGGGAAACGGAGATCAGCCCCAGCATTTT.

The chain couples TRBV6-5 to TRBJ1-4; tentatively, D is TRBD1 (5 bases). CDR1 is MNHEY and CDR2 is SVGAGI in the germline V gene. The CDR3 contains 13 residues. The V gene lost 6 bases and the J gene lost 2 bases, with 7 bases spanning the gap. The CDR3 coding sequence is TGTGCCAGCAGCCGACAGACTAATGAAAAACTGTTTTTT. Amino acids: CASSRQTNEKLFF.

The chain recombines TRBV28 with TRBJ2-1, with D possibly being TRBD2 (6 bases). The CDR3 is 13 amino acids. Germline assignment: CDR1 MDHEN and CDR2 SYDVKM. V lost 6 bases to trimming and J lost 4 bases, with 10 bases between them. CDR3 sequence reads: CASREGMYNEQFF. The CDR3 DNA reads TGTGCCAGCAGGGAGGGGATGTACAATGAGCAGTTCTTC.

The CDR3 sequence: CASSFVSGRANNEQFF. CDR3 sequence (DNA): TGTGCCAGCAGCTTCGTTAGCGGGAGGGCCAACAATGAGCAGTTCTTC. The gene calls are TRBV5-8 and TRBJ2-1; 11 bases are shared with TRBD2. The CDR3 has 16 residues. CDR1 is SGHTS, CDR2 YDEGEE, per germline. Trimming at V came to 2 bases and at J to 5 bases, leaving 6 bases not matched to a gene. Full variable domain (rest looked up from reference TRBV5-8 and TRBJ2-1): EAGVTQSPTHLIKTRGQQATLRCSPISGHTSVYWYQQALGLGLQFLLWYDEGEERNRGNFPPRFSGRQFPNYSSELNVNALELEDSALYLCASSFVSGRANNEQFFGPGTRLTVL.

The rearrangement links TRBV9 to TRBJ2-7; TRBD2 agrees at 10 bases. J was trimmed by 4 bases and V by 4 bases; bases with no gene match: 5. CDR1 SGDLS and CDR2 YYNGEE come from the germline V gene. The CDR3 extends over 14 amino acids. CDR3 coding DNA: TGTGCCAGCAGCTCTAGCGGGAGCGATTACGAGCAGTACTTC. Residues: CASSSSGSDYEQYF.

This clone was detected a few times. This chain uses TRBV5-4 with TRBJ1-6; 7 nucleotides match TRBD1. The CDR3 spans 12 residues. J lost 9 bases, V lost 4 bases, and 1 base had no gene match. CDR1 and CDR2 from the germline V gene are SGHNT and YYREEE (reference sequence). CDR3 residues: CASSRQGSPLHF. The DNA for the CDR3 is TGTGCCAGCAGCCGACAGGGTTCACCCCTCCACTTT.

The chain joins TRBV11-3 to TRBJ2-5; D is ambiguous. This CDR3 region has 13 residues. V was cut by 4 bases and J by 3 bases, with 9 bases left in between. From germline, CDR1 is SGHNT and CDR2 YENEEA. This CDR3 is CASSSRYKETQYF. DNA for the CDR3: TGTGCCAGCAGCTCCCGCTATAAAGAGACCCAGTACTTC.

V usage is TRBV19 and J usage is TRBJ1-1, with 7 bases matching TRBD1. CDR1 LNHDA and CDR2 SQIVND come from the germline V gene (reference sequence). Trimming at V came to 5 bases and at J to 12 bases, leaving 6 bases not matched to a gene. CDR3 length: 11 residues. CDR3 amino acids: CASSPGQQTFF. CDR3 in DNA: TGTGCCAGTAGTCCGGGACAGCAAACTTTCTTT.

The genes are TRBV15 and TRBJ1-1; 9 nucleotides line up with TRBD1. Germline CDR1 LNHNV, CDR2 YYDKDF (reference sequence). With V trimmed by 5 bases and J by 7 bases, 14 bases remained unmatched. This CDR3 comprises 16 residues. CDR3 amino acids: CATSLDPGQGGFEAFF. In DNA form, the CDR3 reads TGTGCCACCAGCCTAGACCCGGGACAGGGAGGTTTTGAAGCTTTCTTT. Full variable domain (rest looked up from reference TRBV15 and TRBJ1-1): DAMVIQNPRYQVTQFGKPVTLSCSQTLNHNVMYWYQQKSSQAPKLLFHYYDKDFNNEADTPDNFQSRRPNTSFCFLDIRSPGLGDTAMYLCATSLDPGQGGFEAFFGQGTRLTVV.

The V and J genes are TRBV28 and TRBJ2-2; D may be TRBD2 (5 bases). The CDR3 is made up of 13 amino acids. Trimming pared 10 bases from V and 6 bases from J, leaving 15 bases between. CDR1 and CDR2 from the germline V gene are MDHEN and SYDVKM. Written as DNA, the CDR3 is TGTGCCACCCGGGGTTCAGGCCCCGGGGAGCTGTTTTTT. Translated, it gives CATRGSGPGELFF.

This clone was observed a few times. The chain recombines TRBV4-3 with TRBJ2-1, with 9 positions matching TRBD2. The junction had 15 bases not matched to a gene; V was cut back by 2 bases and J by 10 bases. CDR3 length: 17 amino acids. Germline values: CDR1 LGHNA, CDR2 YSLEER. DNA of the CDR3: TGCGCCAGCAGCCAAAACGTCGGGCTAGCGGGGAGGGTGGAGCAGTTCTTC. Residues: CASSQNVGLAGRVEQFF.

V usage is TRBV28 and J usage is TRBJ1-4; a possible D gene is TRBD1 (5 bases). The CDR3 runs 13 residues. V lost 7 bases to trimming and J lost 6 bases, with 12 bases between them. Germline-derived CDR1 and CDR2 are MDHEN and SYDVKM. CDR3 in amino acids: CASKGQSYEKLFF. CDR3 DNA sequence: TGTGCCAGCAAGGGGCAGTCTTATGAAAAACTGTTTTTT. Based on the CDR3 plus reference TRBV28 and TRBJ1-4, the full variable domain is DVKVTQSSRYLVKRTGEKVFLECVQDMDHENMFWYRQDPGLGLRLIYFSYDVKMKEKGDIPEGYSVSREKKERFSLILESASTNQTSMYLCASKGQSYEKLFFGSGTQLSVL.

CDR3 sequence (DNA): TGCGCCAGCAGCCAAGATAGGGTCTATATACCGGGAGACTTCGAGCAGTACTTC. This sequence encodes CASSQDRVYIPGDFEQYF. The chain has TRBV4-3 and TRBJ2-7; D may be TRBD2 (6 bases). The V end was cut by 0 bases, the J end by 6 bases, with 24 bases between. Germline V CDR1 and CDR2: LGHNA, YSLEER. CDR3 length equals 18 residues.

V and J are TRBV2 and TRBJ1-5, with a possible D match to TRBD1 (6 bases). The CDR3 has 15 residues. CDR1 is SNHLY and CDR2 is FYNNEI in the germline V gene. The V gene lost 4 bases and the J gene lost 6 bases, with 16 bases spanning the gap. The CDR3 here is CASSGRGARIQPQHF. The DNA for the CDR3 is TGTGCCAGCAGTGGCAGGGGCGCGAGGATTCAGCCCCAGCATTTT. Looking up the rest from reference TRBV2 and TRBJ1-5 gives the full variable domain: EPEVTQTPSHQVTQMGQEVILRCVPISNHLYFYWYRQILGQKVEFLVSFYNNEISEKSEIFDDQFSVERPDGSNFTLKIRSTKLEDSAMYFCASSGRGARIQPQHFGDGTRLSIL.

The chain employs TRBV30 and TRBJ2-7; TRBD2 is a possible D gene (6 bases). The CDR3 is 11 amino acids. The V and J ends lost 5 bases and 4 bases respectively, with 9 bases between them. Per the germline V gene, CDR1 is GTSNPN and CDR2 is SVGIG (reference sequence). The CDR3 sequence: CAWGREYEQYF. The CDR3 coding sequence is TGTGCCTGGGGTCGGGAGTACGAGCAGTACTTC.

The table lists this clone with a count of one. This chain uses TRBV6-6 with TRBJ1-5; 8 bases line up with TRBD1. Unmatched junction bases numbered 1, after V lost 4 bases and J lost 2 bases. Germline V CDR1 and CDR2: MNHNY, SVGAGI (reference sequence). The CDR3 covers 14 residues. CDR3 in DNA: TGTGCCAGCAGTTCAGGGGGCGGCAATCAGCCCCAGCATTTT. Protein: CASSSGGGNQPQHF.

This clone has only one observation. This chain uses TRBV4-2 with TRBJ2-1; 7 positions match TRBD1. Germline V CDR1 and CDR2: LGHNA, YNFKEQ. J gave up 7 bases and V 5 bases, and 14 bases lay outside the gene matches. The CDR3 has 16 amino acids. This CDR3 is CASSDRTGPISNEQFF. DNA of the CDR3: TGTGCCAGCAGCGACAGGACAGGTCCAATTAGTAATGAGCAGTTCTTC.

The rearrangement uses TRBV28 and TRBJ2-5, with TRBD1 as a possible D gene (7 bases). Trimming stripped 8 bases from V and 10 bases from J, with 26 bases between. The germline V gene encodes CDR1 MDHEN and CDR2 SYDVKM. This CDR3 spans 15 amino acids. The CDR3 loop is CASGVRGRGDGGQYF. CDR3 DNA sequence: TGTGCCAGCGGGGTGCGGGGCAGGGGGGACGGTGGCCAGTACTTC.